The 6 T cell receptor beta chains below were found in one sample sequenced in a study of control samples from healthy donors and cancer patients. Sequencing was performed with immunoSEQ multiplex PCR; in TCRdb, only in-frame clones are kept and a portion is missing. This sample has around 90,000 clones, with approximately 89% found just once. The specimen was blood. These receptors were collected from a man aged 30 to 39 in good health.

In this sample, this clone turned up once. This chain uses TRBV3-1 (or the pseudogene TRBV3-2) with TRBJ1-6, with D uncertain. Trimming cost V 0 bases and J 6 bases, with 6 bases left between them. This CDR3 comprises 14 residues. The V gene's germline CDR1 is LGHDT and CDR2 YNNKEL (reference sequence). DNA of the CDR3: TGTGCCAGCAGCCAAGATCCAGTTAATTCACCCCTCCACTTT. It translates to CASSQDPVNSPLHF.

The CDR3 bases are TGTGCCTGGAGTGCCCTAGGGGGTAATTCACCCCTCCACTTT. Translating it yields CAWSALGGNSPLHF. The rearrangement uses TRBV30 and TRBJ1-6, with D possibly being TRBD1 (6 bases). Germline V gives CDR1 GTSNPN, CDR2 SVGIG (reference sequence). The length of the CDR3 is 14 residues. Between the trimmed V and J ends, which lost 1 base and 6 bases, there was a span of 10 bases.

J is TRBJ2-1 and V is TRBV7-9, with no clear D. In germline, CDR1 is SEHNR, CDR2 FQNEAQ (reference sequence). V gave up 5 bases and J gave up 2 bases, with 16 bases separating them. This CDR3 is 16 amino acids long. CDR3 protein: CASSARLAGAYNEQFF. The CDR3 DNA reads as TGTGCCAGCAGCGCCAGACTTGCTGGGGCCTACAATGAGCAGTTCTTC.

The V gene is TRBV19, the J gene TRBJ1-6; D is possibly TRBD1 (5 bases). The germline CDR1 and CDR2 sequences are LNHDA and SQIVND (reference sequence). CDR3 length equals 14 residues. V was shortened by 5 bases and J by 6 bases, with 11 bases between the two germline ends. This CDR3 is CASSVRDGNSPLHF. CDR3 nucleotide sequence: TGTGCCAGTAGTGTCCGGGACGGTAATTCACCCCTCCACTTT.

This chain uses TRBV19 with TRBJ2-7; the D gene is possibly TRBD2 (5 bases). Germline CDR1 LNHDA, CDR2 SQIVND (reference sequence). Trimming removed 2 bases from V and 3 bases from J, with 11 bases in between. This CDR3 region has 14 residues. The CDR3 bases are TGTGCCAGTAGTATAAGAGGGCAGCTCTACGAGCAGTACTTC. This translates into CASSIRGQLYEQYF.

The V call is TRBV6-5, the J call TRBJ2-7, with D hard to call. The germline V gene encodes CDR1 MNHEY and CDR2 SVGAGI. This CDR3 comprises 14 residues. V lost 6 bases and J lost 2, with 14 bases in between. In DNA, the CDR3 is TGTGCCAGCAGCTTCCCGGGTCCAACCTACGAGCAGTACTTC. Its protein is CASSFPGPTYEQYF.